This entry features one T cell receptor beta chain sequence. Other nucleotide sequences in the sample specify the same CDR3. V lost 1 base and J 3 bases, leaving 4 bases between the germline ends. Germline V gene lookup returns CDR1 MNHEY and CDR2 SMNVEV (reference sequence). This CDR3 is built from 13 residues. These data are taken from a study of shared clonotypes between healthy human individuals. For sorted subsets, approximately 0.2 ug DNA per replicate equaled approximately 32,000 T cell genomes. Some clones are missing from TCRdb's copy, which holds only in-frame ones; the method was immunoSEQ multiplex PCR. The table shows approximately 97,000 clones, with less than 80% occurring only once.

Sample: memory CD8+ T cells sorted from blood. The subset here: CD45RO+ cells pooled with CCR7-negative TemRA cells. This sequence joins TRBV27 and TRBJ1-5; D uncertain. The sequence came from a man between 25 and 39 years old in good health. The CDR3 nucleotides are TGTGCCAGCAGTTTATTCTTCAATCAGCCCCAGCATTTT. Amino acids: CASSLFFNQPQHF.